These 24 T cell receptor beta chains were sequenced from one sample in a study of OX40 agonist ivuxolimab in advanced cancers. Profiling relied on immunoSEQ multiplex PCR, and the TCRdb table lists in-frame clones only, not all of them. The sample includes fewer than 85,000 clones, just under 90% of them seen just once. This specimen was CD4+ or CD8+ T cells sorted from blood, taken in a trial of the OX40 agonist ivuxolimab. The receptors here all came from an adult with an advanced solid tumor such as melanoma, head and neck, liver or kidney cancer.

This chain connects TRBV28 to TRBJ1-1; D gene ambiguous. The CDR3 consists of 14 residues. CDR1 is MDHEN and CDR2 is SYDVKM in the germline V gene. V shed 6 bases and J shed 6 bases, with 17 bases lying between them. CDR3 protein: CASSSRPSRPEAFF. The CDR3 nucleotides are TGTGCCAGCAGCTCAAGACCCTCGCGGCCTGAAGCTTTCTTT.

This chain joins TRBV6-5 and TRBJ2-5, with 7 bases aligning to TRBD1. From germline, CDR1 is MNHEY and CDR2 SVGAGI. V gave up 5 bases and J gave up 4 bases; unmatched junction bases: 7. The CDR3 sequence is 14 residues long. The chain's CDR3 is CASSRRQGGETQYF. DNA for the CDR3: TGTGCCAGCAGTCGCCGACAGGGCGGAGAGACCCAGTACTTC.

The chain couples TRBV6-1 to TRBJ2-7; tentative D call: TRBD2 (6 bases). V lost 11 bases, J lost 0 bases, and 14 bases lay in between. Looked up from germline, CDR1 is MNHNS and CDR2 is SASEGT. The CDR3 runs to 13 residues. CDR3 region: CAVCRGTSYEQYF. Written as DNA, the CDR3 is TGTGCCGTTTGTCGCGGGACCTCCTACGAGCAGTACTTC.

In regard to this clone: Within the sample, other DNA sequences also encode this same CDR3. The rearrangement uses TRBV2 and TRBJ1-4; 12 positions agree with TRBD1. The germline CDR1 and CDR2 sequences are SNHLY and FYNNEI. V lost 6 bases and J lost 7; bases outside the gene matches: 27. This CDR3 is 22 amino acids long. CDR3 DNA: TGTGCCAGCAGGAGGGGCCTTCGTGCCGGGACAGGGGGCGCGGGTGGAGCTGAAAAACTGTTTTTT. Translated, it gives CASRRGLRAGTGGAGGAEKLFF.

The CDR3 loop is CASSPLLNTEAFF. The DNA of the CDR3 is TGTGCCAGCAGCCCCCTTTTGAACACTGAAGCTTTCTTT. The chain recombines TRBV5-5 with TRBJ1-1; D is uncertain. V was clipped by 4 bases and J by 0 bases, with 7 bases between them. Germline loops: CDR1 SGHKS, CDR2 YYEKEE (reference sequence). The CDR3 is 13 amino acids.

The rearrangement joins TRBV6-6 to TRBJ2-7, with 7 bases that match TRBD1. The germline V gene has CDR1 MNHNY and CDR2 SVGAGI (reference sequence). After removal of 6 bases from V and 0 bases from J, the junction contained 5 bases not matched to a gene. CDR3 length equals 14 residues. CDR3 coding DNA: TGTGCCAGCAGCGGACAGGAGAGCTCCTACGAGCAGTACTTC. Amino acids: CASSGQESSYEQYF.

V and J are TRBV6-1 and TRBJ2-7; 8 nucleotides agree with TRBD2. The V gene's germline CDR1 is MNHNS and CDR2 SASEGT. The CDR3 totals 15 residues. Trimming took 4 bases from V and 4 from J; bases not matched to a gene: 9. The DNA for the CDR3 is TGTGCCAGCAGTGCCCCCGCCGGGAGGGCTTACGAGCAGTACTTC. This sequence encodes CASSAPAGRAYEQYF.

This clone showed up just once. This sequence joins TRBV5-4 and TRBJ2-1; D perhaps matches TRBD1 (5 bases). The CDR3 runs 16 residues. Trimming removed 3 bases from V and 2 bases from J, with 15 bases in between. Germline V gene data show CDR1 as SGHNT and CDR2 as YYREEE (reference sequence). DNA for the CDR3: TGTGCCAGCAGCTCTAGGGCAGGGCCGGCCTACAATGAGCAGTTCTTC. Protein product: CASSSRAGPAYNEQFF.

This clone has a handful of counts. The chain uses TRBV6-1 and TRBJ2-2, with D tentatively TRBD2 (5 bases). With 7 bases removed from V and 1 base from J, the gap between germline ends came to 7 bases. This CDR3 is built from 13 residues. Germline-derived CDR1 and CDR2 are MNHNS and SASEGT. CDR3 in amino acids: CASIAGNTGELFF. The CDR3 nucleotides read TGTGCCAGCATTGCGGGGAACACCGGGGAGCTGTTTTTT.

The rearrangement uses TRBV9 and TRBJ2-2; no reliable D call. This CDR3 comprises 15 residues. Germline loops: CDR1 SGDLS, CDR2 YYNGEE. Deletions cut 0 bases from V and 3 bases from J, with 9 bases between. In DNA, the CDR3 is TGTGCCAGCAGCGTAGGAGACTCCTACACCGGGGAGCTGTTTTTT. Translated: CASSVGDSYTGELFF.

The chain joins TRBV5-4 to TRBJ2-1, with D tentatively TRBD2 (6 bases). The CDR3 sequence is 15 residues long. Deletions cut 3 bases from V and 5 bases from J, with 15 bases between. Germline V gene data show CDR1 as SGHNT and CDR2 as YYREEE (reference sequence). DNA for the CDR3: TGTGCCAGCAGCTCCTGGTCTAGCGTACACAATGAGCAGTTCTTC. It encodes CASSSWSSVHNEQFF.

The chain couples TRBV6-1 to TRBJ1-1, with unresolved D. CDR1 MNHNS and CDR2 SASEGT come from the germline V gene. This CDR3 spans 13 amino acids. Trimming left V 8 bases short and J 1 base short, with 11 bases between. CDR3 DNA: TGTGCCAGCCGATCCAGCGGGAACACTGAAGCTTTCTTT. It translates to CASRSSGNTEAFF.

V usage is TRBV11-2 and J usage is TRBJ2-5, with 8 bases matching TRBD2. J was trimmed by 7 bases and V by 0 bases; bases with no gene match: 7. CDR3 size: 15 residues. Germline values: CDR1 SGHAT, CDR2 FQNNGV. The CDR3 region is CASSLDGSGAGTQYF. CDR3 DNA sequence: TGTGCCAGCAGCTTAGATGGTAGCGGGGCGGGGACCCAGTACTTC.

On this clone itself: The DNA is left out, because the CDR3 cannot be placed on it with certainty; the CDR3 is given as TCRdb lists it. The chain couples TRBV7-2 to TRBJ2-5; the DNA was not used to check the table's D call, TRBD2. The CDR3 has 13 amino acids, counting both end residues. Per germline, CDR1 SGHTA and CDR2 FQGNSA. The CDR3 loop reads CASSPWGVGIRYF.

Only a few counts were recorded for this clone. J is TRBJ1-5 and V is TRBV19; possible D gene TRBD1, 5 bases. V lost 5 bases to trimming and J lost 7 bases, with 15 bases between them. The germline V gene encodes CDR1 LNHDA and CDR2 SQIVND (reference sequence). The CDR3 totals 14 residues. The CDR3 sequence: CASSPTTVGQPQHF. CDR3 nucleotide sequence: TGTGCCAGTAGTCCTACGACAGTAGGACAGCCCCAGCATTTT.

This chain links TRBV5-1 with TRBJ2-7; D unresolved. Germline CDR1 reads SGHRS; CDR2 reads YFSETQ. The ends were cut back, 3 bases at V and 8 bases at J, with 6 bases in the middle. There are 10 residues in the CDR3. The DNA of the CDR3 is TGCGCCAGCAGCTCGCATAAGCAGTACTTC. Translation gives CASSSHKQYF.

This rearrangement joins TRBV2 to TRBJ1-2; perhaps TRBD1 as D (5 bases). Germline V gives CDR1 SNHLY, CDR2 FYNNEI. With 7 bases removed from V and 4 bases from J, the gap between germline ends came to 19 bases. The CDR3 totals 15 residues. CDR3 sequence: CASTKDRGEIYGYTF. The CDR3 bases are TGTGCCAGCACCAAGGACCGGGGCGAAATCTATGGCTACACCTTC.

V and J are TRBV30 and TRBJ1-4; D might be TRBD1 (5 bases). Trimming left V 3 bases short and J 5 bases short, with 7 bases between. The CDR3 consists of 12 residues. CDR1 is GTSNPN, CDR2 SVGIG, per germline (reference sequence). The CDR3 here is CAWRTDNEKLFF. CDR3 sequence (DNA): TGTGCCTGGAGGACAGACAATGAAAAACTGTTTTTT.

This chain links TRBV5-1 with TRBJ2-3; 13 bases map to TRBD2. This CDR3 contains 20 residues. V lost 0 bases and J lost 1; bases outside the gene matches: 11. CDR1 is SGHRS, CDR2 YFSETQ, per germline. CDR3 amino acids: CASSLALRTSGSMGTDTQYF. CDR3 sequence (DNA): TGCGCCAGCAGCTTGGCCCTCCGGACTAGCGGGAGCATGGGCACAGATACGCAGTATTTT.

CDR3 nucleotide sequence: TGCAGCGTTGATCAAGGACACAGCGACAATGAGCAGTTCTTC. This codes for CSVDQGHSDNEQFF. The genes are TRBV29-1 and TRBJ2-1; possible D gene TRBD1, 5 bases. Germline CDR1 and CDR2: SQVTM and ANQGSEA. CDR3 length: 14 amino acids. Deletions cut 3 bases from V and 5 bases from J, with 14 bases between.

The CDR3 sequence: CASSLGQGGSPLHF. The CDR3 nucleotides are TGCGCCAGCAGCTTGGGGCAGGGAGGTTCACCCCTCCACTTT. The rearrangement links TRBV5-1 to TRBJ1-6; tentative D call: TRBD1 (5 bases). V shed 0 bases and J shed 9 bases, with 10 bases lying between them. Germline lookup yields CDR1 SGHRS and CDR2 YFSETQ. The CDR3 sequence is 14 residues long.

CDR3: CASSREPGMNTEAFF. For the CDR3, the DNA is TGTGCCAGCAGCCGAGAGCCAGGGATGAACACTGAAGCTTTCTTT. The V and J genes are TRBV9 and TRBJ1-1; TRBD1 might be the D (5 bases). Germline V gene sequence: CDR1 SGDLS, CDR2 YYNGEE. The CDR3 has 15 residues. With 4 bases removed from V and 0 bases from J, the gap between germline ends came to 13 bases.

The V gene is TRBV28, the J gene TRBJ2-1, with 8 positions matching TRBD1. The ends lost 6 bases at V and 7 bases at J; junction bases unmatched: 11. Germline V CDR1 and CDR2: MDHEN, SYDVKM. The CDR3 totals 15 residues. CDR3 in amino acids: CASSQTGVRINEQFF. The CDR3 nucleotides are TGTGCCAGCAGCCAGACAGGGGTCCGGATTAATGAGCAGTTCTTC.

The chain couples TRBV18 to TRBJ2-1, with unresolved D. V dropped 1 base and J dropped 4 bases, with 17 bases sitting between them. The CDR3 is 17 residues long. In germline, CDR1 is KGHSH, CDR2 LQKENI. The CDR3 sequence is CASSPLSGRILYNEQFF. The CDR3 bases are TGTGCCAGCTCACCACTTTCCGGGCGCATCTTGTACAATGAGCAGTTCTTC.